This TCR beta chain was captured in a study of blood T cell repertoires in COVID-19. Whole-study context: Acute and convalescent COVID-19 specimens originated in the United States, Italy and Spain. Sample material is recorded as cDNA or gDNA derived from T cells, B-cell-depleted T cells, or PBMCs.

How the authors handled the data: Counts of nucleated cells, estimated from reference gene primer amplification, were obtained. Assay used: immunoSEQ multiplex PCR; TCRdb lists only in-frame clones, some missing. The V and J calls and clone size come from that table; D and trimming were worked out from the DNA. Of some 110,000 clones listed, approximately 76% are singletons. The V segment lost 8 bases and the J segment 2 bases; nucleotides outside the gene matches: 6. The CDR3 is 13 residues long. Germline V lookup: CDR1 GTSNPN, CDR2 SVGIG (reference sequence). The sample taken for sequencing was peripheral blood. V usage is TRBV30 and J usage is TRBJ1-2, with TRBD1 matching over 9 bases. This TCR was recovered from a woman in her seventies with acute or convalescent COVID-19. CDR3 in DNA: TGTGCCCGGACAGGGGACACCAACTATGGCTACACCTTC. It yields the protein CARTGDTNYGYTF.